The 28 T cell receptor beta chains presented below share a single source sample, sequenced in a study of blood T cells in healthy people across ages. The second PCR ran about 6 to 12 cycles with a sample-barcoded 5' primer and J-beta primers. TCRdb processed the 5' RACE reads anew with MiXCR; each CDR3 protein has one entry. The table lists 650,000 to 700,000 distinct CDR3 sequences, about 30% of them singletons. The sequencing sample was made of blood. These receptor sequences come from an elderly woman in good health.

This clonotype was picked up many times. The chain combines TRBV12-3 or TRBV12-4 with TRBJ1-1; D remains unclear. V was trimmed by 3 bases and J by 4 bases, leaving 12 bases between them. The CDR3 sequence is 14 residues long. The CDR3, as DNA: TGTGCCAGCAGTTTGACACCAAGGACCACTGAAGCTTTCTTT. This codes for CASSLTPRTTEAFF.

This clonotype has at least ten counts. The genes are TRBV5-4 and TRBJ1-2; D is possibly TRBD1 (5 bases). The CDR3 is made up of 14 amino acids. The germline V gene has CDR1 SGHNT and CDR2 YYREEE (reference sequence). Trimming shortened V by 2 bases and J by 8 bases, and 16 bases separated the two germline ends. This chain's CDR3 is CASSLDRSYLGYTF. Written as DNA, the CDR3 is TGTGCCAGCAGCTTAGACAGATCATATCTGGGCTACACCTTC.

This clonotype was seen at least ten times. This sequence joins TRBV5-4 and TRBJ2-3; TRBD2 agrees at 10 bases. There are 15 residues in the CDR3. Germline trimming cut 5 bases from V and 4 bases from J; bases unmatched to any gene: 7. CDR1 and CDR2 (germline): SGHNT, YYREEE (reference sequence). In nucleotides, the CDR3 is TGTGCCAGCAGTTACGGACTAGCGGCGTCAGATACGCAGTATTTT. Its translation is CASSYGLAASDTQYF. Full variable domain (missing parts from reference TRBV5-4 and TRBJ2-3): ETGVTQSPTHLIKTRGQQVTLRCSSQSGHNTVSWYQQALGQGPQFIFQYYREEENGRGNFPPRFSGLQFPNYSSELNVNALELDDSALYLCASSYGLAASDTQYFGPGTRLTVL.

This clonotype showed up many times. The genes are TRBV7-2 and TRBJ2-3; 7 nucleotides line up with TRBD2. Germline assignment: CDR1 SGHTA and CDR2 FQGNSA. The CDR3 runs to 15 residues. V was clipped by 2 bases and J by 6 bases; unmatched bases: 8. CDR3: CASSLRGLVDDTQYF. CDR3 nucleotides: TGTGCCAGCAGCTTAAGAGGACTAGTGGATGATACGCAGTATTTT.

This clonotype was observed many times. A single base separates this from a much larger clone, so it may be a read error. This chain uses TRBV20-1 with TRBJ1-2; D unclear. Looked up from germline, CDR1 is DFQATT and CDR2 is SNEGSKA (reference sequence). The CDR3 totals 11 residues. In DNA form, the CDR3 reads TGCAGGGCTAGCATCGGTTATGGCTACACCTTC. It is translated as CRASIGYGYTF.

This sequence joins TRBV5-1 and TRBJ2-1, with a tentative D call TRBD2 (5 bases). CDR3 length equals 14 residues. V lost 0 bases and J lost 4, with 8 bases in between. Germline V gene sequence: CDR1 SGHRS, CDR2 YFSETQ. The CDR3 region is CASSLAEGYNEQFF. The CDR3 region has the DNA TGCGCCAGCAGCTTGGCCGAGGGTTACAATGAGCAGTTCTTC.

As to this clonotype: A much larger clone differs by one base, so this may be a read error. Here the CDR3 omits its conserved ending phenylalanine or tryptophan, so a read error is the likely source. The rearrangement uses TRBV25-1 and TRBJ1-5; no clear D gene. Between the trimmed V and J ends, which lost 5 bases and 1 base, there was a span of 9 bases. CDR1 and CDR2 from the germline V gene are MGHDK and SYGVNS. CDR3 length: 14 amino acids. The CDR3: CASSPGLSNQPQHL. CDR3 sequence (DNA): TGTGCCAGCAGTCCCGGCTTGAGCAATCAGCCCCAGCATTTG.

The chain carries TRBV30 and TRBJ1-1; the D gene is possibly TRBD1 (5 bases). This CDR3 has 12 amino acids. Germline values: CDR1 GTSNPN, CDR2 SVGIG (reference sequence). V lost 0 bases to trimming and J lost 7 bases, with 9 bases between them. CDR3 in amino acids: CAWSVRGGEAFF. DNA of the CDR3: TGTGCCTGGAGTGTACGGGGGGGTGAAGCTTTCTTT.

This clonotype was counted at least ten times. This chain connects TRBV28 to TRBJ2-5, with D hard to call. The V gene lost 3 bases and the J gene lost 5 bases, with 7 bases spanning the gap. This CDR3 comprises 12 residues. Germline V gene data show CDR1 as MDHEN and CDR2 as SYDVKM. The DNA for the CDR3 is TGTGCCAGCAGTTTCCGGCAGGAGACCCAGTACTTC. Translation: CASSFRQETQYF. Filled out from reference TRBV28 and TRBJ2-5, the complete variable domain reads DVKVTQSSRYLVKRTGEKVFLECVQDMDHENMFWYRQDPGLGLRLIYFSYDVKMKEKGDIPEGYSVSREKKERFSLILESASTNQTSMYLCASSFRQETQYFGPGTRLLVL.

This chain uses TRBV18 with TRBJ1-2; a weak D match, TRBD1 (5 bases). Trimming took 6 bases from V and 3 from J, leaving 14 bases between them. This CDR3 comprises 14 residues. Germline V gene lookup returns CDR1 KGHSH and CDR2 LQKENI. In nucleotides, the CDR3 is TGTGCCAGCTCCCCGTGGGGGTCCGACTATGGCTACACCTTC. It yields the protein CASSPWGSDYGYTF.

Regarding this clonotype: A read error may explain this, as a much larger clone is one base away. The chain has TRBV27 and TRBJ1-2; D unresolved. Trimming stripped 4 bases from V and 4 bases from J, with 16 bases between. Germline-derived CDR1 and CDR2 are MNHEY and SMNVEV (reference sequence). The CDR3 runs to 15 residues. The CDR3, as DNA: TGTGCCAGCAGTTCGTATTCGGGTCAGGTCTATGGCTACACCTTC. It encodes CASSSYSGQVYGYTF.

Remarks on this clonotype: An end of the junction differs from the germline gene, which may be a read error. The chain has TRBV9 and TRBJ2-2; perhaps D is TRBD1 or TRBD2 (5 bases each). The germline CDR1 and CDR2 sequences are SGDLS and YYNGEE. This CDR3 is built from 15 residues. CDR3 in amino acids: CASSLGPGNTGERFF. In DNA, the CDR3 is TGTGCCAGCAGCCTAGGCCCAGGGAACACCGGGGAGCGGTTTTTT.

This clonotype has a count of ten or more. The V call is TRBV5-4, the J call TRBJ2-6; no firm D call. Trimming took 0 bases from V and 0 from J, leaving 4 bases between them. The CDR3 totals 15 residues. From germline, CDR1 is SGHNT and CDR2 YYREEE (reference sequence). The chain's CDR3 is CASSLDGSGANVLTF. CDR3 nucleotide sequence: TGTGCCAGCAGCTTGGATGGCTCTGGGGCCAACGTCCTGACTTTC.

This chain links TRBV4-1 with TRBJ2-3; D is perhaps TRBD2 (6 bases). The CDR3 is 18 residues long. Per germline, CDR1 MGHRA and CDR2 YSYEKL. The ends were cut back, 0 bases at V and 3 bases at J, with 19 bases in the middle. The CDR3 loop is CASSQDPRDSGGTDTQYF. The DNA of the CDR3 is TGCGCCAGCAGCCAAGATCCCCGGGACTCCGGAGGTACAGATACGCAGTATTTT.

The chain uses TRBV7-2 and TRBJ2-5; 10 bases are shared with TRBD1. The CDR3 covers 16 residues. Looked up from germline, CDR1 is SGHTA and CDR2 is FQGNSA. The V segment lost 4 bases and the J segment 7 bases; nucleotides outside the gene matches: 12. CDR3 sequence: CASSYNSGTGEGTQYF. The CDR3 DNA is TGTGCCAGCAGCTATAATAGCGGGACAGGGGAAGGGACCCAGTACTTC.

This clonotype appeared many times. This chain connects TRBV10-2 to TRBJ2-7; D is possibly TRBD1 or TRBD2 (5 bases each). V was trimmed by 7 bases and J by 1 base, leaving 11 bases between them. Germline V gene data show CDR1 as WSHSY and CDR2 as SAAADI. The CDR3 spans 13 residues. CDR3 coding DNA: TGCGCCAGCAACGGGGCGTTTTCCTACGAGCAGTACTTC. Its translation: CASNGAFSYEQYF.

This rearrangement joins TRBV20-1 to TRBJ1-4; D remains unclear. The CDR3 runs to 13 residues. The V gene lost 3 bases and the J gene lost 2 bases, with 7 bases spanning the gap. Germline CDR1 reads DFQATT; CDR2 reads SNEGSKA (reference sequence). CDR3: CSARVMTNEKLFF. In nucleotides, the CDR3 is TGCAGTGCTAGGGTAATGACTAATGAAAAACTGTTTTTT.

Comments on this clonotype: This may stem from a read error, because a much larger clone lies one nucleotide away. The J gene is TRBJ2-1, the V gene TRBV4-3; no reliable D call. The germline V gene encodes CDR1 LGHNA and CDR2 YSLEER. The CDR3 length is 14 residues. V dropped 0 bases and J dropped 7 bases, with 10 bases sitting between them. DNA for the CDR3: TGCGCCAGCAGCCAAGATCTTGGGTATAATGAGCAGTTCTTC. Amino acid sequence: CASSQDLGYNEQFF.

This chain uses TRBV7-3 with TRBJ2-5, with 11 bases matching TRBD2. Losses at the gene ends were 5 bases for V and 2 bases for J; bases not matched to a gene: 7. The CDR3 loop spans 16 amino acids. Per germline, CDR1 SGHTA and CDR2 FQGTGA. CDR3 bases: TGTGCCAGCAGCCCTGGGACTAGCGGTTTTCAAGAGACCCAGTACTTC. It yields the protein CASSPGTSGFQETQYF. Supplemented by reference TRBV7-3 and TRBJ2-5, the full variable domain reads GAGVSQTPSNKVTEKGKYVELRCDPISGHTALYWYRQSLGQGPEFLIYFQGTGAADDSGLPNDRFFAVRPEGSVSTLKIQRTERGDSAVYLCASSPGTSGFQETQYFGPGTRLLVL.

The chain links TRBV20-1 to TRBJ2-7; no firm D call. This CDR3 is 11 amino acids long. Trimming left V 0 bases short and J 2 bases short, with 2 bases between. CDR1 and CDR2 from the germline V gene are DFQATT and SNEGSKA (reference sequence). The CDR3 loop reads CSARDTYEQYF. Here the CDR3 DNA reads TGCAGTGCTAGAGATACCTACGAGCAGTACTTC.

Only a few counts were recorded for this clonotype. The chain carries TRBV18 and TRBJ1-6, with D perhaps TRBD1 (5 bases). Germline V gives CDR1 KGHSH, CDR2 LQKENI. V lost 0 bases, J lost 7 bases, and 13 bases lay in between. This CDR3 spans 16 amino acids. The CDR3 DNA is TGTGCCAGCTCACCACCGGTACAGGCCCTGAATTCACCCCTCCACTTT. Residues: CASSPPVQALNSPLHF. The full variable domain, in which reference TRBV18 and TRBJ1-6 provide the parts outside the CDR3, is NAGVMQNPRHLVRRRGQEARLRCSPMKGHSHVYWYRQLPEEGLKFMVYLQKENIIDESGMPKERFSAEFPKEGPSILRIQQVVRGDSAAYFCASSPPVQALNSPLHFGNGTRLTVT.

In this sample, this clonotype turned up a few times. This chain uses TRBV6-2 or TRBV6-3 with TRBJ2-1; D might be TRBD1 (6 bases). CDR1 and CDR2 from the germline V gene are MNHEY and SVGEGT. The CDR3 runs 14 residues. Trimming took 5 bases from V and 7 from J, leaving 15 bases between them. CDR3 sequence (DNA): TGTGCCAGCAGTCAAAGGGGGTGGGAGAATGAGCAGTTCTTC. Its protein is CASSQRGWENEQFF.

The chain combines TRBV6-6 with TRBJ1-2, with D possibly matching TRBD1 (5 bases). Trimming left V 4 bases short and J 7 bases short, with 16 bases between. Germline V gives CDR1 MNHNY, CDR2 SVGAGI (reference sequence). The CDR3 is 14 amino acids. For the CDR3, the DNA is TGTGCCAGCAGTTCCCCAGGGTACCTTTTTGGCTACACCTTC. It is translated as CASSSPGYLFGYTF.

Ten or more counts support this clonotype. The chain is built from TRBV6-5 and TRBJ2-3, with 12 bases that match TRBD2. Germline loops: CDR1 MNHEY, CDR2 SVGAGI. CDR3 length: 16 amino acids. V lost 6 bases to trimming and J lost 4 bases; unmatched junction nucleotides: 8. CDR3 loop: CASRQSLAGGSDTQYF. CDR3 bases: TGTGCCAGCAGGCAGTCACTAGCGGGGGGCTCAGATACGCAGTATTTT.

As for this clonotype: One end of the junction fails to match germline, which may point to a read error. The genes are TRBV6-6 and TRBJ1-4; D unclear. The CDR3 totals 14 residues. Looked up from germline, CDR1 is MNHNY and CDR2 is SVGAGI (reference sequence). The CDR3 protein is CVSSYSTTREKLFF. The CDR3 DNA sequence: TGTGTCAGCAGTTACTCGACCACCCGGGAAAAACTGTTTTTT.

This clonotype showed up just a few times. This could be a read error, since a much larger clone is one nucleotide away. In DNA, the CDR3 is TGCGCCAGCAGCCCCAAAGTGGGGCTCGCCAATGAGCAGTACTTC. Translation: CASSPKVGLANEQYF. V usage is TRBV5-1 and J usage is TRBJ2-5; TRBD1 is a possible D gene (5 bases). Trimming stripped 4 bases from V and 11 bases from J, with 24 bases between. There are 15 residues in the CDR3. From germline, CDR1 is SGHRS and CDR2 YFSETQ.

This clonotype was seen at least ten times. V gene TRBV12-3 or TRBV12-4 combines with J gene TRBJ2-2; D remains ambiguous. V lost 2 bases, J lost 3 bases, and 7 bases lay in between. This CDR3 has 14 amino acids. CDR3 loop: CASSLNIDTGELFF. CDR3 sequence (DNA): TGTGCCAGCAGTTTAAACATAGACACCGGGGAGCTGTTTTTT.

The chain employs TRBV21-1 and TRBJ1-5. TRBV21-1 is a pseudogene. This CDR3 has 16 residues. CDR3 coding DNA: TGTGCCAGCAGCCCCCGGACTGTATATAGCAATCAGCCCCAGCATTTT. It translates to CASSPRTVYSNQPQHF.